Each of the 28 T cell receptor beta chains below was sequenced from the same sample in a study of blood T cell repertoires in COVID-19. Clones were read by immunoSEQ multiplex PCR, and TCRdb kept only the in-frame ones, dropping some. The sample carries 100,000 to 150,000 clones, more than 70% recorded once. Material for sequencing was peripheral blood. The source is a human donor in a cohort sampled during active COVID-19.

This chain links TRBV28 with TRBJ1-3, with a tentative D call TRBD1 (6 bases). Germline V lookup: CDR1 MDHEN, CDR2 SYDVKM. The CDR3 consists of 12 residues. Trimming left V 4 bases short and J 8 bases short, with 9 bases between. The CDR3 DNA reads as TGTGCCAGCAGTTGGGGGCTAGACACCATATATTTT. This encodes CASSWGLDTIYF. Together with reference TRBV28 and TRBJ1-3, the CDR3 gives the full variable domain: DVKVTQSSRYLVKRTGEKVFLECVQDMDHENMFWYRQDPGLGLRLIYFSYDVKMKEKGDIPEGYSVSREKKERFSLILESASTNQTSMYLCASSWGLDTIYFGEGSWLTVV.

In nucleotides, the CDR3 is TGTGCCAGCAGCTTAGCGGGAGGGGATTTGCATGAGCAGTTCTTC. It specifies CASSLAGGDLHEQFF. The chain combines TRBV7-2 with TRBJ2-1; 7 bases fit TRBD2. The CDR3 has 15 residues. The germline gives CDR1 SGHTA, CDR2 FQGNSA. The V and J ends lost 0 bases and 8 bases, in that order; junction bases with no gene match: 7.

Details on this clone: At one boundary the junction diverges from the germline segment, which might be a read error. The genes are TRBV7-7 and TRBJ2-1; 8 nucleotides match TRBD2. From germline, CDR1 is SSHAT and CDR2 FNYEAQ (reference sequence). This CDR3 has 16 residues. CDR3 nucleotides: TGTGCTAGCAGCTTTACCGGGACTAGTGTAGTCGATGAGCAGTTCTTC. Translating it yields CASSFTGTSVVDEQFF.

This clone appeared a single time. This chain uses TRBV7-6 with TRBJ1-1; 9 positions match TRBD1. There are 13 residues in the CDR3. Germline CDR1 SGHVS, CDR2 FNYEAQ. J was trimmed by 6 bases and V by 5 bases; bases with no gene match: 4. The CDR3 loop is CASSRDRASEAFF. In DNA, the CDR3 is TGTGCCAGCAGCCGGGACAGGGCGTCTGAAGCTTTCTTT.

The J gene is TRBJ2-5, the V gene TRBV5-4; D gene unclear. The CDR3 has 13 amino acids. Germline V CDR1 and CDR2: SGHNT, YYREEE (reference sequence). The V gene lost 4 bases and the J gene lost 1 base, with 8 bases spanning the gap. The CDR3 loop is CASSPRVQETQYF. CDR3 in DNA: TGTGCCAGCAGCCCTCGGGTCCAAGAGACCCAGTACTTC.

J is TRBJ2-3 and V is TRBV7-9; TRBD1 agrees at 12 bases. In germline, CDR1 is SEHNR, CDR2 FQNEAQ (reference sequence). The CDR3 contains 15 residues. V lost 6 bases, J lost 7 bases, and 8 bases stayed unmatched. CDR3 protein: CASRNLGTGGNTQYF. The CDR3 DNA follows: TGTGCCAGCAGAAACCTAGGGACAGGGGGCAATACGCAGTATTTT.

V gene TRBV9 combines with J gene TRBJ1-3; a possible D gene is TRBD1 (6 bases). CDR1 is SGDLS and CDR2 is YYNGEE in the germline V gene. The CDR3 extends over 14 amino acids. V was clipped by 4 bases and J by 4 bases, with 12 bases between them. This CDR3 reads CASSQDSHGNTIYF. The CDR3 bases are TGTGCCAGCAGCCAGGACAGTCACGGAAACACCATATATTTT. Together with reference TRBV9 and TRBJ1-3, the CDR3 gives the full variable domain: DSGVTQTPKHLITATGQRVTLRCSPRSGDLSVYWYQQSLDQGLQFLIQYYNGEERAKGNILERFSAQQFPDLHSELNLSSLELGDSALYFCASSQDSHGNTIYFGEGSWLTVV.

V gene TRBV6-5 combines with J gene TRBJ2-1; D is possibly TRBD1 (5 bases). CDR1 and CDR2 from the germline V gene are MNHEY and SVGAGI. Deletions cut 6 bases from V and 9 bases from J, with 18 bases between. This CDR3 contains 14 residues. DNA for the CDR3: TGTGCCAGCAGCGGTCACCAAGGGGCCTCTGAGCAGTTCTTC. It translates to CASSGHQGASEQFF.

This clone was seen ten or more times. V usage is TRBV28 and J usage is TRBJ2-5; a possible D gene is TRBD2 (6 bases). The germline CDR1 and CDR2 sequences are MDHEN and SYDVKM. This CDR3 has 15 residues. V lost 3 bases, J lost 4 bases, and 15 bases lay in between. Here the CDR3 DNA reads TGTGCCAGCAGTTTGGTCGGGCTGGAGGGAGAGACCCAGTACTTC. Its protein product is CASSLVGLEGETQYF.

This chain links TRBV2 with TRBJ1-2; 10 nucleotides align to TRBD1. The CDR3 loop spans 17 amino acids. Germline V lookup: CDR1 SNHLY, CDR2 FYNNEI. V trimming: 0 bases; J trimming: 4 bases; junction bases outside the gene matches: 8. CDR3 bases: TGTGCCAGCAGTGAAGCAATTGGGACAGGGGCTATCTATGGCTACACCTTC. Its translation is CASSEAIGTGAIYGYTF.

CDR3 amino acids: CASSGDRGDYNEQFF. DNA of the CDR3: TGCGCCAGCAGCGGGGACAGGGGGGATTACAATGAGCAGTTCTTC. The chain links TRBV5-1 to TRBJ2-1, with TRBD1 matching 11 bases. The CDR3 covers 15 residues. CDR1 SGHRS and CDR2 YFSETQ come from the germline V gene. The ends lost 4 bases at V and 4 bases at J; junction bases unmatched: 4.

This clone was picked up one time. The chain recombines TRBV11-2 with TRBJ2-7, with a tentative D call TRBD2 (5 bases). There are 16 residues in the CDR3. Trimming left V 0 bases short and J 3 bases short, with 15 bases between. Germline V gene lookup returns CDR1 SGHAT and CDR2 FQNNGV. As DNA, the CDR3 is TGTGCCAGCAGCTTAGATGGAGGCAGTCAAGGCTACGAGCAGTACTTC. Translation: CASSLDGGSQGYEQYF.

The CDR3 DNA reads as TGTGCCAGCAGCTTAGGCCGTGTAGATACGCAGTATTTT. This gives the protein CASSLGRVDTQYF. The chain combines TRBV13 with TRBJ2-3; D is undetermined. The CDR3 runs 13 residues. The germline V gene encodes CDR1 PRHDT and CDR2 FYEKMQ (reference sequence). V shed 0 bases and J shed 5 bases, with 6 bases lying between them.

This chain uses TRBV12-3 or TRBV12-4 with TRBJ1-6; D ambiguous. The CDR3 runs to 13 residues. V was cut by 3 bases and J by 14 bases, with 14 bases left in between. CDR3: CASSLDPPGTLHF. CDR3 DNA sequence: TGTGCCAGCAGTTTGGACCCCCCGGGGACCCTCCACTTT.

The V gene is TRBV5-1, the J gene TRBJ2-7, with 13 bases matching TRBD2. The end of the DNA aligns better with TRBJ2-1, so the J call may be wrong. This CDR3 has 20 residues. CDR1 and CDR2 (germline): SGHRS, YFSETQ. CDR3 nucleotides: TGCGCCAGCAGCTTGGTCCCGGGACTAGCGGGGATTAGCTCCTACAATGAGCAGTTCTTC. Translated, it gives CASSLVPGLAGISSYNEQFF.

The chain is built from TRBV14 and TRBJ2-1; 11 nucleotides agree with TRBD2. CDR3 length equals 16 residues. From germline, CDR1 is SGHDN and CDR2 FVKESK. V was clipped by 4 bases and J by 10 bases; unmatched bases: 12. The CDR3: CASSPLLAGGSSEQFF. CDR3 nucleotide sequence: TGTGCCAGCAGCCCCCTCCTAGCGGGGGGTTCCAGCGAGCAGTTCTTC.

This chain links TRBV6-5 with TRBJ2-3, with D possibly being TRBD1 (5 bases). Germline lookup yields CDR1 MNHEY and CDR2 SVGAGI. V was trimmed by 6 bases and J by 2 bases, leaving 12 bases between them. The CDR3 sequence is 14 residues long. CDR3 sequence: CASRPRVFTDTQYF. For the CDR3, the DNA is TGTGCCAGCAGACCCAGGGTCTTCACAGATACGCAGTATTTT.

This sequence joins TRBV5-1 and TRBJ2-3, with 14 bases fitting TRBD2. The germline V gene has CDR1 SGHRS and CDR2 YFSETQ. V dropped 5 bases and J dropped 3; count of bases not matched to a gene: 8. The CDR3 covers 17 residues. The CDR3 protein is CASRAGLAGGRTDTQYF. DNA for the CDR3: TGCGCCAGCAGGGCAGGACTAGCGGGGGGAAGAACAGATACGCAGTATTTT.

This sequence joins TRBV10-3 and TRBJ1-2, with 10 bases identical to TRBD1. CDR3 length: 15 amino acids. The trim removed 4 bases at V and 6 bases at J, leaving 8 bases unmatched. CDR1 and CDR2 from the germline V gene are ENHRY and SYGVKD. In nucleotides, the CDR3 is TGTGCCATCAGTGCTTCCGGGACAGGGGTGAATGGCTACACCTTC. Its protein product is CAISASGTGVNGYTF.

This chain links TRBV3-1 (or the pseudogene TRBV3-2) with TRBJ1-4, with TRBD1 matching 7 bases. There are 19 residues in the CDR3. V gave up 5 bases and J gave up 3 bases; unmatched junction bases: 18. Looked up from germline, CDR1 is LGHDT and CDR2 is YNNKEL (reference sequence). CDR3 coding DNA: TGTGCCAGCAGCGAATTCACGGGACAGCGATACTCCCCTAATGAAAAACTGTTTTTT. This sequence encodes CASSEFTGQRYSPNEKLFF.

J is TRBJ2-3 and V is TRBV6-2 or TRBV6-3, with D perhaps matching TRBD1 (6 bases). The CDR3 length is 17 residues. Germline V gene sequence: CDR1 MNHEY, CDR2 SVGEGT. Deletions cut 2 bases from V and 1 base from J, with 16 bases between. The DNA for the CDR3 is TGTGCCAGCAGTTACGATTTAGGGTCAGGGGGCACAGATACGCAGTATTTT. This translates into CASSYDLGSGGTDTQYF.

This clone occurred a few times. The rearrangement joins TRBV5-8 to TRBJ1-1, with a weak D call TRBD1 (6 bases). The V gene's germline CDR1 is SGHTS and CDR2 YDEGEE. The CDR3 is 14 amino acids. V gave up 0 bases and J gave up 4 bases, with 10 bases separating them. The CDR3 coding sequence is TGTGCCAGCAGCTTGGAGGGGGTGGGCACTGAAGCTTTCTTT. It specifies CASSLEGVGTEAFF.

In this sample, this clone turned up once. The chain combines TRBV19 with TRBJ2-7, with a possible D match to TRBD1 (6 bases). The V gene lost 3 bases and the J gene lost 5 bases, with 14 bases spanning the gap. CDR3 size: 14 residues. The germline gives CDR1 LNHDA, CDR2 SQIVND (reference sequence). The CDR3 loop reads CASSITGTRDEQYF. Written as DNA, the CDR3 is TGTGCCAGTAGTATCACAGGGACGAGGGACGAGCAGTACTTC.

This rearrangement joins TRBV2 to TRBJ2-1; the match to TRBD2 covers 11 bases. In germline, CDR1 is SNHLY, CDR2 FYNNEI. J was trimmed by 9 bases and V by 0 bases; bases with no gene match: 7. This CDR3 spans 16 amino acids. The CDR3 region is CASSEALSGRAGEQFF. The DNA for the CDR3 is TGTGCCAGCAGTGAAGCGCTTAGCGGGAGGGCCGGTGAGCAGTTCTTC.

The chain links TRBV2 to TRBJ2-1, with 11 bases that match TRBD2. J was trimmed by 9 bases and V by 6 bases; bases with no gene match: 13. Germline CDR1 is SNHLY and CDR2 is FYNNEI. This CDR3 comprises 16 residues. This chain's CDR3 is CASSALSGRAFGEQFF. In nucleotides, the CDR3 is TGTGCCAGCAGCGCTCTTAGCGGGAGGGCCTTCGGTGAGCAGTTCTTC.

The chain links TRBV5-5 to TRBJ2-1; 11 bases line up with TRBD2. V dropped 2 bases and J dropped 4; count of bases not matched to a gene: 2. This CDR3 contains 15 residues. Looked up from germline, CDR1 is SGHKS and CDR2 is YYEKEE (reference sequence). CDR3 residues: CASSLGTSGYNEQFF. The CDR3, as DNA: TGTGCCAGCAGCTTAGGGACTAGCGGTTACAATGAGCAGTTCTTC.

The rearrangement joins TRBV6-1 to TRBJ1-2, with 10 positions matching TRBD1. Losses at the gene ends were 0 bases for V and 7 bases for J; bases not matched to a gene: 5. The CDR3 has 15 residues. From germline, CDR1 is MNHNS and CDR2 SASEGT. CDR3 coding DNA: TGTGCCAGCAGTGAAGCAAGACAGGGGGCGGGTGGCTACACCTTC. It translates to CASSEARQGAGGYTF.

V and J are TRBV6-5 and TRBJ2-1; 8 bases align to TRBD2. The J segment lost 7 bases and the V segment lost 0 bases, leaving 5 bases of the junction unmatched. This CDR3 comprises 15 residues. The germline gives CDR1 MNHEY, CDR2 SVGAGI. Here the CDR3 DNA reads TGTGCCAGCAGTTACTCCCCAGCGGGAGCGAATGAGCAGTTCTTC. This sequence encodes CASSYSPAGANEQFF.